This is a list of T cell receptor beta chains from one sample in a study of cytomegalovirus exposure and HLA in healthy donors. The data were produced by immunoSEQ multiplex PCR, yet TCRdb's version contains in-frame clones alone and is incomplete. This repertoire shows roughly 120,000 clones, less than 80% found once; its top ten account for 1.5% to 2.5%. The source material was PBMCs. Receptors originate from a man between 45 and 60 years old in good health and CMV-seronegative. The CDR3 runs from the conserved cysteine through the conserved F or W. Each record gives: V gene, D gene, J gene, clone size, CDR3 protein, CDR3 DNA. A D gene is named only where the DNA matches it firmly. Clone sizes are given selectively: once, few, many, or a class where the clone is expanded.

v_call: TRBV2; d_call: NA; j_call: TRBJ2-2; clone_size: few; cdr3_aa: CASQVTSNTGELFF; cdr3_nt: TGTGCCAGCCAGGTTACGAGCAACACCGGGGAGCTGTTTTTT
v_call: TRBV7-9; d_call: NA; j_call: TRBJ2-3; clone_size: NA; cdr3_aa: CASSPSMGGESTDTQYF; cdr3_nt: TGTGCCAGCAGCCCCTCAATGGGAGGAGAAAGCACAGATACGCAGTATTTT
v_call: TRBV4-1; d_call: TRBD2; j_call: TRBJ2-3; clone_size: NA; cdr3_aa: CASSLEAGAIFVTQYF; cdr3_nt: TGCGCCAGCAGCCTGGAAGCGGGGGCGATTTTTGTTACGCAGTATTTT
v_call: TRBV5-1; d_call: TRBD1; j_call: TRBJ1-4; clone_size: once; cdr3_aa: CASSLGQGPNEKLFF; cdr3_nt: TGCGCCAGCAGCCTGGGACAGGGCCCTAATGAAAAACTGTTTTTT
v_call: TRBV7-9; d_call: TRBD1; j_call: TRBJ1-6; clone_size: NA; cdr3_aa: CASSLDRGRTPLHF; cdr3_nt: TGTGCCAGCAGTTTGGACAGGGGCAGGACACCCCTCCACTTT
v_call: TRBV6-6; d_call: TRBD1; j_call: TRBJ1-1; clone_size: NA; cdr3_aa: CASSYSGQGTEAFF; cdr3_nt: TGTGCCAGCAGTTACTCGGGACAGGGCACTGAAGCTTTCTTT
v_call: TRBV7-8; d_call: TRBD1; j_call: TRBJ2-7; clone_size: NA; cdr3_aa: CASSPGTGSSYEQYF; cdr3_nt: TGTGCCAGCAGCCCCGGGACAGGGAGCTCCTACGAGCAGTACTTC
v_call: TRBV5-1; d_call: NA; j_call: TRBJ2-3; clone_size: NA; cdr3_aa: CASSLGASSPGSDTQYF; cdr3_nt: TGCGCCAGCAGCTTGGGGGCTAGCTCTCCCGGGTCAGATACGCAGTATTTT
v_call: TRBV5-6; d_call: NA; j_call: TRBJ2-5; clone_size: NA; cdr3_aa: CASSLGARETQYF; cdr3_nt: TGTGCCAGCAGCTTGGGGGCAAGAGAGACCCAGTACTTC
v_call: TRBV9; d_call: NA; j_call: TRBJ1-4; clone_size: NA; cdr3_aa: CASSVGAGGATNEKLFF; cdr3_nt: TGTGCCAGCAGCGTAGGGGCGGGGGGCGCAACTAATGAAAAACTGTTTTTT
v_call: TRBV19; d_call: NA; j_call: TRBJ1-5; clone_size: NA; cdr3_aa: CASSIAGASQPQHF; cdr3_nt: TGTGCCAGTAGTATTGCGGGGGCGAGTCAGCCCCAGCATTTT
v_call: TRBV10-3; d_call: NA; j_call: TRBJ2-1; clone_size: NA; cdr3_aa: CAIANLEGANEQFF; cdr3_nt: TGTGCCATCGCCAATCTGGAAGGGGCGAATGAGCAGTTCTTC
v_call: TRBV7-8; d_call: NA; j_call: TRBJ2-1; clone_size: NA; cdr3_aa: CASSLVGDFSYNEQFF; cdr3_nt: TGTGCCAGCAGCTTAGTGGGGGACTTCTCCTACAATGAGCAGTTCTTC
v_call: TRBV7-3; d_call: NA; j_call: TRBJ2-1; clone_size: NA; cdr3_aa: CASSLGGDRRYNEQFF; cdr3_nt: TGTGCCAGCAGCTTAGGGGGGGACAGGCGCTACAATGAGCAGTTCTTC
v_call: TRBV10-3; d_call: TRBD2; j_call: TRBJ2-7; clone_size: NA; cdr3_aa: CAISEGTSGGLEQYF; cdr3_nt: TGTGCCATCAGTGAAGGGACTAGCGGGGGCCTCGAGCAGTACTTC
v_call: TRBV2; d_call: NA; j_call: TRBJ1-6; clone_size: NA; cdr3_aa: CASSFGREGGYNSPLHF; cdr3_nt: TGTGCCAGCAGTTTCGGGCGTGAGGGTGGTTATAATTCACCCCTCCACTTT
v_call: TRBV29-1; d_call: NA; j_call: TRBJ1-1; clone_size: NA; cdr3_aa: CSVSRGTMNTEAFF; cdr3_nt: TGCAGCGTATCCAGGGGTACCATGAACACTGAAGCTTTCTTT
v_call: TRBV2; d_call: TRBD1; j_call: TRBJ2-3; clone_size: few; cdr3_aa: CASSPGQGSLDTQYF; cdr3_nt: TGTGCCAGCAGTCCGGGACAGGGTTCTTTAGATACGCAGTATTTT
v_call: TRBV9; d_call: TRBD1; j_call: TRBJ1-2; clone_size: NA; cdr3_aa: CASSVSGGGYTF; cdr3_nt: TGTGCCAGCAGCGTATCAGGGGGTGGCTACACCTTC
v_call: TRBV9; d_call: TRBD1; j_call: TRBJ2-5; clone_size: NA; cdr3_aa: CASSYNRDRVAQYF; cdr3_nt: TGTGCCAGCAGCTACAACCGGGACAGAGTTGCTCAGTACTTC
v_call: TRBV6-1; d_call: TRBD2; j_call: TRBJ2-2; clone_size: few; cdr3_aa: CASRRGLAGSGELFF; cdr3_nt: TGTGCCAGCAGGCGGGGACTAGCGGGGTCCGGGGAGCTGTTTTTT
v_call: TRBV19; d_call: TRBD1; j_call: TRBJ1-2; clone_size: NA; cdr3_aa: CASRFDRGAYGYTF; cdr3_nt: TGTGCCAGTAGATTCGACAGGGGGGCCTATGGCTACACCTTC
v_call: TRBV2; d_call: TRBD1; j_call: TRBJ1-2; clone_size: NA; cdr3_aa: CASRDRVNNYGYTF; cdr3_nt: TGTGCCAGTAGAGACAGGGTTAATAACTATGGCTACACCTTC
v_call: TRBV7-6; d_call: TRBD1; j_call: TRBJ2-6; clone_size: few; cdr3_aa: CASRPRRDRGAGANVLTF; cdr3_nt: TGTGCCAGCAGACCACGCCGGGACAGGGGTGCTGGGGCCAACGTCCTGACTTTC